This T cell receptor (beta chain) came from a study of shared clonotypes between healthy human individuals. Assay used: immunoSEQ multiplex PCR; TCRdb lists only in-frame clones, some missing. The data show around 2.1 million clones, 95% seen once. On this clone: Its target is not known.

Whole-study results and caveats: Naive subsets typically showed greater estimated richness than memory subsets. Clonotypes which were not shared had lower generation probabilities than clonotypes that all four donors shared. The sampled material consisted only of blood, and tissue repertoires are likely to differ.

CDR1 is MNHEY and CDR2 is SVGAGI in the germline V gene. The V end lost 2 bases, the J end lost 2 bases, and 15 bases lay between the germline ends. The CDR3 contains 16 residues. The sequenced sample consisted of naive CD4+ T cells sorted from blood. Subset indicated: CD45RA+ positively selected. The TCR was taken from a man aged 18 to 35 in good health. The chain has TRBV6-5 and TRBJ2-5; D possibly corresponds to TRBD2 (5 bases). Here the CDR3 DNA reads TGTGCCAGCAGTTACGGGCTAGGACGGGGTCAAGAGACCCAGTACTTC. It yields the protein CASSYGLGRGQETQYF.